This TCR beta chain was identified in a study of OX40 agonist ivuxolimab in advanced cancers. At the level of the study: Cancers in dose escalation were hepatocellular, melanoma, renal cell and head and neck. Points from the study as a whole: In the expanded peripheral T cells, antigen specificity was never determined. Low normalized T-cell clonal expansion also characterized some of the nonresponders.

Data came from immunoSEQ multiplex PCR; TCRdb stores just in-frame clones and leaves some out. The table has 35,000 to 45,000 clones, 82% seen once; the top ten hold approximately 25%. Comment on this clone: What it binds is not known.

The CDR3 runs 12 residues. V was clipped by 0 bases and J by 4 bases, with 3 bases between them. Germline V gene lookup returns CDR1 SGHDT and CDR2 YYEEEE. Drawing of blood for sampling happened at baseline, at cycle 4 day 1, and at cycle 7 day 1. This sequence was found in an adult with an advanced solid tumor such as melanoma, head and neck, liver or kidney cancer. V is TRBV5-6 and J is TRBJ2-3; D remains ambiguous. Here the sequenced sample was CD4+ or CD8+ T cells sorted from blood, taken in a trial of the OX40 agonist ivuxolimab. For the CDR3, the DNA is TGTGCCAGCAGCTTGGTCCCAGATACGCAGTATTTT. It codes for CASSLVPDTQYF.